The rows below give T cell receptor beta chains drawn from one sample of a study of cytomegalovirus exposure and HLA in healthy donors. The data were produced by immunoSEQ multiplex PCR, yet TCRdb's version contains in-frame clones alone and is incomplete. The data show roughly 150,000 clones, 70% to 85% seen once. Sequencing was done on a sample of PBMCs. These receptors originate from a man aged 30 to 39 in good health and CMV-seropositive. Each CDR3 is given with its conserved first and last residue. D genes are given only for firm matches. Clone size is shown for a subset of rows, as once, few, many or a class of expanded clone.

TRBJ2-2	.	TRBV30	.	TGTGCCTGGAGTGTACGAGACAGGCGGACCGGGGAGCTGTTTTTT	CAWSVRDRRTGELFF
TRBJ2-3	TRBD1	TRBV5-4	.	TGTGCCAGCAGACGCGGGGGACAGGGTTCATGGTCTAGCACAGATACGCAGTATTTT	CASRRGGQGSWSSTDTQYF
TRBJ2-7	TRBD2	TRBV18	.	TGTGCCAGCTCACGAGGCGTAGCGGGAGGGCGCGACGAGCAGTACTTC	CASSRGVAGGRDEQYF
TRBJ2-7	TRBD1	TRBV5-6	few	TGTGCCAGCAGCCAGACAGGGTTAGGAAGCGAGCAGTACTTC	CASSQTGLGSEQYF
TRBJ2-1	TRBD1	TRBV5-4	.	TGTGCCAGCAGCGGCTGGGACAGCTACAATGAGCAGTTCTTC	CASSGWDSYNEQFF
TRBJ2-7	TRBD1	TRBV18	.	TGTGCCAGCTCACCATCCAGGGGACAGGGCTCCTACGAGCAGTACTTC	CASSPSRGQGSYEQYF
TRBJ2-7	TRBD2	TRBV11-2	few	TGTGCCAGCAGCTTCACTAGCGGGGCCTACGAGCAGTACTTC	CASSFTSGAYEQYF
TRBJ2-7	.	TRBV6-1	.	TGTGCCAGCAGTGAGTTCCAGGGCTCCTACGAGCAGTACTTC	CASSEFQGSYEQYF
TRBJ2-3	TRBD2	TRBV10-1	.	TGCGCCAGCAGTCCCAGCGGGGGTTTCACAGATACGCAGTATTTT	CASSPSGGFTDTQYF
TRBJ1-1	.	TRBV7-8	.	TGTGCCAGCAGCTTAGCGGTACAGGGTGGCACTGAAGCTTTCTTT	CASSLAVQGGTEAFF
TRBJ2-1	TRBD1	TRBV28	.	TGTGCCAGCAGTTTGCCAGGGGGCGCGAGTTTGAATGAGCAGTTCTTC	CASSLPGGASLNEQFF
TRBJ2-5	TRBD2	TRBV5-4	.	TGTGCCAGCAGCCCCGTACTAGCGGGAGGCCAAGAGACCCAGTACTTC	CASSPVLAGGQETQYF
TRBJ1-1	.	TRBV9	.	TGTGCCAGCAGCGTAGGGGGGGTCGGGGACACTGAAGCTTTCTTT	CASSVGGVGDTEAFF
TRBJ2-7	.	TRBV29-1	.	TGCAGCGTGATCGGACTGGCCGCCTACGAGCAGTACTTC	CSVIGLAAYEQYF
TRBJ2-1	.	TRBV6-1	.	TGTGCCAGCAGTGAAGGGTGGGAGGCCTACAATGAGCAGTTCTTC	CASSEGWEAYNEQFF
TRBJ1-5	.	TRBV6-5	.	TGTGCCAGCAGTTACTCGGTAGGGGATCAGCCCCAGCATTTT	CASSYSVGDQPQHF
TRBJ2-5	TRBD2	TRBV11-2	once	TGTGCCAGCAGCTCTCGGACTAGCGGGGGGTATGAGACCCAGTACTTC	CASSSRTSGGYETQYF
TRBJ2-5	.	TRBV5-6	.	TGTGCCAGCAGTCAGATAGGGGCGGGGCAAGAGACCCAGTACTTC	CASSQIGAGQETQYF
TRBJ2-3	TRBD2	TRBV10-2	.	TGCGCCAGCAACCCGGGACTAGCGGGAGGGTCAGATACGCAGTATTTT	CASNPGLAGGSDTQYF
TRBJ1-2	.	TRBV30	few	TGTGCCTGGAGGGCAGGGTGGACTAACTATGGCTACACCTTC	CAWRAGWTNYGYTF
TRBJ1-6	.	TRBV29-1	.	TGCAGCGTTGTTTGGGGAAAGGGGGTCGAAGGCTCCTATAATTCACCCCTCCACTTT	CSVVWGKGVEGSYNSPLHF
TRBJ1-2	.	TRBV5-1	few	TGCGCCAGCAGCTTGTTCGGGGGGGCCGGCTACACCTTC	CASSLFGGAGYTF
TRBJ1-5	TRBD1	TRBV5-1	.	TGCGCCAGCAGCTTGGGGGACAGGAGCAATCAGCCCCAGCATTTT	CASSLGDRSNQPQHF
TRBJ2-2	.	TRBV7-3	.	TGTGCCAGCAGCTATCGGGACACCGGTCGTACCGGGGAGCTGTTTTTT	CASSYRDTGRTGELFF
TRBJ1-2	.	TRBV19	.	TGTGCCAGTATTACCAACGGGGGGTCTCTGGGCGGCTACACCTTC	CASITNGGSLGGYTF
TRBJ2-2	.	TRBV18	.	TGTGCCAGCTCACGACAGTCGAACACCGGGGAGCTGTTTTTT	CASSRQSNTGELFF
TRBJ2-1	.	TRBV6-7	.	TGTGCCAGCAGTTACTCTTCCAACAATGAGCAGTTCTTC	CASSYSSNNEQFF
TRBJ2-1	TRBD2	TRBV15	few	TGTGCCACCAGCAGGGGACTATACAATGAGCAGTTCTTC	CATSRGLYNEQFF
TRBJ1-1	.	TRBV6-5	.	TGTGCCAGCAGTGCACAGGGAAGGGCTGAAGCTTTCTTT	CASSAQGRAEAFF
TRBJ2-7	.	TRBV13	.	TGTGCCAGCAGGAGGGCAGGGACTTTTAGCGAGCAGTACTTC	CASRRAGTFSEQYF
TRBJ2-7	TRBD1	TRBV6-6	.	TGTGCCAGCAGCCGACAGGGGAGCTACGAGCAGTACTTC	CASSRQGSYEQYF
TRBJ1-1	TRBD1	TRBV4-1	.	TGCGCCAGCAGCCAAACAGGGGGGGATACTGAAGCTTTCTTT	CASSQTGGDTEAFF
TRBJ1-2	TRBD1	TRBV9	.	TGTGCCAGCACCCCCGGGACAGGGGCGAGGTTTAACTATGGCTACACCTTC	CASTPGTGARFNYGYTF